This entry lists 31 T cell receptor beta chains sequenced from one sample in a study of OX40 agonist ivuxolimab in advanced cancers. The protocol was immunoSEQ multiplex PCR, while the TCRdb copy is restricted to in-frame clones and leaves out a portion. Of some 70,000 clones in the sample, around 81% were seen once. Specimen: CD4+ or CD8+ T cells sorted from blood, collected in a trial of the OX40 agonist ivuxolimab. These receptors all come from an adult with an advanced solid tumor such as melanoma, head and neck, liver or kidney cancer.

The chain links TRBV19 to TRBJ2-1; no reliable D call. V was shortened by 5 bases and J by 8 bases, with 25 bases between the two germline ends. The CDR3 sequence is 17 residues long. The germline gives CDR1 LNHDA, CDR2 SQIVND (reference sequence). CDR3 sequence reads: CASSPKTPGWGQYEQFF. DNA for the CDR3: TGTGCCAGTAGTCCGAAAACGCCCGGATGGGGTCAATATGAGCAGTTCTTC. The full variable domain, its missing parts supplied by reference TRBV19 and TRBJ2-1, is DGGITQSPKYLFRKEGQNVTLSCEQNLNHDAMYWYRQDPGQGLRLIYYSQIVNDFQKGDIAEGYSVSREKKESFPLTVTSAQKNPTAFYLCASSPKTPGWGQYEQFFGPGTRLTVL.

CDR3 amino acids: CASSPPSGLAGTAYEQYF. The DNA of the CDR3 is TGTGCCAGCTCACCACCTTCGGGACTAGCGGGTACAGCCTACGAGCAGTACTTC. J is TRBJ2-7 and V is TRBV18; 12 bases line up with TRBD2. The germline gives CDR1 KGHSH, CDR2 LQKENI. The CDR3 totals 18 residues. V lost 0 bases, J lost 2 bases, and 8 bases stayed unmatched.

The CDR3 reads CASSPDGSGASGNTIYF. The CDR3, as DNA: TGTGCCAGCTCACCGGACGGTTCGGGGGCTAGTGGAAACACCATATATTTT. The chain has TRBV18 and TRBJ1-3; possible D gene TRBD1, 6 bases. Trimming took 3 bases from V and 3 from J, leaving 18 bases between them. The CDR3 length is 17 residues. CDR1 is KGHSH, CDR2 LQKENI, per germline.

The chain is built from TRBV19 and TRBJ1-6; 8 bases are shared with TRBD1. The CDR3 spans 15 residues. V shed 4 bases and J 10 bases; nucleotides not matched to a gene: 9. Per germline, CDR1 LNHDA and CDR2 SQIVND (reference sequence). DNA of the CDR3: TGTGCCAGTAGTACCTCCGGGACAGGCGGATCACCCCTCCACTTT. Translated: CASSTSGTGGSPLHF.

This chain links TRBV4-3 with TRBJ2-2; 15 bases fit TRBD2. Germline assignment: CDR1 LGHNA and CDR2 YSLEER. The junction had 7 bases not matched to a gene; V was cut back by 2 bases and J by 6 bases. The CDR3 runs to 18 residues. CDR3 in DNA: TGCGCCAGCAGCCAACTGGGACTAGCGGGAGGTCTTTCCGGGGAGCTGTTTTTT. Protein product: CASSQLGLAGGLSGELFF.

V gene TRBV28 combines with J gene TRBJ2-5, with D maybe TRBD2 (5 bases). With the DNA end fitting TRBJ2-7 better, the J assignment may be wrong. Germline V gene lookup returns CDR1 MDHEN and CDR2 SYDVKM. The CDR3 totals 14 residues. CDR3 region: CASRLTTGTYEQYF. The CDR3 DNA follows: TGTGCCAGCAGGTTGACGACGGGAACCTACGAGCAGTACTTC.

The V call is TRBV28, the J call TRBJ1-5; 7 bases line up with TRBD1. Germline V gene data show CDR1 as MDHEN and CDR2 as SYDVKM. Trimming removed 6 bases from V and 6 bases from J; junction bases left unmatched: 8. The CDR3 loop spans 14 amino acids. This chain's CDR3 is CASSQDREVQPQHF. In nucleotides, the CDR3 is TGTGCCAGCAGCCAAGACAGGGAGGTTCAGCCCCAGCATTTT.

This chain links TRBV29-1 with TRBJ1-2; D is perhaps TRBD1 (6 bases). This CDR3 spans 12 amino acids. From germline, CDR1 is SQVTM and CDR2 ANQGSEA. V was shortened by 4 bases and J by 5 bases, with 11 bases between the two germline ends. The CDR3 here is CSVGAGVYGYTF. The CDR3 DNA is TGCAGCGTTGGGGCAGGGGTATATGGCTACACCTTC.

This chain uses TRBV28 with TRBJ2-5; D perhaps matches TRBD1 (6 bases). The DNA end is a closer match to TRBJ2-7, so the J assignment may be wrong. The CDR3 consists of 12 residues. CDR1 and CDR2 from the germline V gene are MDHEN and SYDVKM. CDR3 sequence reads: CASGGQQYEQYF. In DNA, the CDR3 is TGTGCCAGCGGCGGACAGCAATACGAGCAGTACTTC.

In its sample, this clone was seen once. The sample has other DNA sequences that encode this CDR3 too. The rearrangement joins TRBV2 to TRBJ1-4, with D unclear. Trimming left V 6 bases short and J 8 bases short, with 7 bases between. There are 11 residues in the CDR3. In germline, CDR1 is SNHLY, CDR2 FYNNEI. The CDR3 DNA is TGTGCCAGCAGCGCCGGAGAAAAACTGTTTTTT. Its protein product is CASSAGEKLFF. The whole variable domain, filled in from reference TRBV2 and TRBJ1-4, reads EPEVTQTPSHQVTQMGQEVILRCVPISNHLYFYWYRQILGQKVEFLVSFYNNEISEKSEIFDDQFSVERPDGSNFTLKIRSTKLEDSAMYFCASSAGEKLFFGSGTQLSVL.

V and J are TRBV19 and TRBJ2-5; perhaps TRBD1 as D (6 bases). The CDR3 covers 12 residues. Germline V CDR1 and CDR2: LNHDA, SQIVND (reference sequence). The V end lost 10 bases, the J end lost 2 bases, and 11 bases lay between the germline ends. The CDR3 DNA reads TGTGCCACCACCGACAGGCAAGAGACCCAGTACTTC. As protein: CATTDRQETQYF.

The chain employs TRBV6-6 and TRBJ1-2, with 10 bases that match TRBD1. Trimming at V came to 4 bases and at J to 8 bases, leaving 7 bases not matched to a gene. Germline values: CDR1 MNHNY, CDR2 SVGAGI (reference sequence). The CDR3 runs 14 residues. The DNA for the CDR3 is TGTGCCAGCAGTTCGACAGGGGGCCCTGGGGGCTACACCTTC. Encoded protein: CASSSTGGPGGYTF.

The chain combines TRBV18 with TRBJ2-5, with D perhaps matching TRBD1 or TRBD2 (5 bases each). The V gene's germline CDR1 is KGHSH and CDR2 LQKENI. The V end was cut by 4 bases, the J end by 0 bases, with 12 bases between. CDR3 length equals 15 residues. The CDR3 region has the DNA TGTGCCAGCTCACTGTCCGAGGGGTACCAAGAGACCCAGTACTTC. This codes for CASSLSEGYQETQYF.

The J gene is TRBJ1-1, the V gene TRBV10-1, with D maybe TRBD1 (5 bases). Trimming cost V 4 bases and J 8 bases, with 8 bases left between them. Germline assignment: CDR1 WNHNN and CDR2 SYGVQD (reference sequence). This CDR3 region has 11 residues. The CDR3: CASSAGTEAFF. CDR3 nucleotide sequence: TGCGCCAGCAGTGCCGGGACCGAAGCTTTCTTT.

The chain recombines TRBV7-9 with TRBJ1-2, with D unclear. The V end lost 2 bases, the J end lost 6 bases, and 4 bases lay between the germline ends. In germline, CDR1 is SEHNR, CDR2 FQNEAQ (reference sequence). The CDR3 sequence is 11 residues long. This CDR3 is CASSLTDGYTF. The DNA for the CDR3 is TGTGCCAGCAGCTTAACAGATGGCTACACCTTC.

J is TRBJ2-7 and V is TRBV6-1; TRBD1 is a possible D gene (5 bases). This CDR3 region has 18 residues. Trimming pared 3 bases from V and 7 bases from J, leaving 28 bases between. From germline, CDR1 is MNHNS and CDR2 SASEGT. The CDR3 spells CASSEAPQGVSPLFEQYF. CDR3 nucleotides: TGTGCCAGCAGTGAGGCGCCCCAAGGGGTGTCACCCCTATTTGAGCAGTACTTC.

The V and J genes are TRBV21-1 and TRBJ1-1. TRBV21-1 is deemed a pseudogene. This CDR3 region has 15 residues. The CDR3 DNA follows: TGTGCCAGCAGACTGCGCTACACAATTCGCACTGAAGCTTTCTTT. Encoded protein: CASRLRYTIRTEAFF.

This chain uses TRBV6-5 with TRBJ1-6; 11 nucleotides align to TRBD1. Germline CDR1 MNHEY, CDR2 SVGAGI. With 4 bases clipped from V and 7 bases from J, the junction kept 6 bases outside the gene matches. This CDR3 has 16 amino acids. CDR3: CASSLHGTGGNSPLHF. CDR3 DNA: TGTGCCAGCAGTTTACACGGGACAGGGGGGAATTCACCCCTCCACTTT.

V usage is TRBV19 and J usage is TRBJ2-6; D call uncertain. Germline lookup yields CDR1 LNHDA and CDR2 SQIVND (reference sequence). V shed 6 bases and J shed 0 bases, with 3 bases lying between them. This CDR3 has 13 residues. Here the CDR3 DNA reads TGTGCCAGTAGGGACTCTGGGGCCAACGTCCTGACTTTC. It encodes CASRDSGANVLTF. Together with reference TRBV19 and TRBJ2-6, the CDR3 gives the full variable domain: DGGITQSPKYLFRKEGQNVTLSCEQNLNHDAMYWYRQDPGQGLRLIYYSQIVNDFQKGDIAEGYSVSREKKESFPLTVTSAQKNPTAFYLCASRDSGANVLTFGAGSRLTVL.

This clone was observed a single time. V usage is TRBV14 and J usage is TRBJ1-1; no clear D gene. The germline V gene encodes CDR1 SGHDN and CDR2 FVKESK. The CDR3 has 17 amino acids. Trimming shortened V by 0 bases and J by 4 bases, and 18 bases separated the two germline ends. The CDR3 DNA reads as TGTGCCAGCAGCCAAGACAGAGACGCCGCATGGGTCACTGAAGCTTTCTTT. It yields the protein CASSQDRDAAWVTEAFF.

J is TRBJ1-1 and V is TRBV7-2; maybe TRBD1 (6 bases). The V end was cut by 5 bases, the J end by 3 bases, with 16 bases between. From germline, CDR1 is SGHTA and CDR2 FQGNSA. The CDR3 has 15 amino acids. The chain's CDR3 is CASSKGGSGDTEAFF. For the CDR3, the DNA is TGTGCCAGCAGCAAAGGGGGGAGTGGGGACACTGAAGCTTTCTTT.

This chain joins TRBV11-2 and TRBJ2-6; possible D gene TRBD2, 7 bases. Germline V gene lookup returns CDR1 SGHAT and CDR2 FQNNGV. The CDR3 is made up of 16 amino acids. The germline V and J ends were trimmed by 3 bases and 0 bases, with 9 bases remaining between them. The CDR3 loop reads CASSLAGASGANVLTF. For the CDR3, the DNA is TGTGCCAGCAGCTTGGCGGGGGCCTCTGGGGCCAACGTCCTGACTTTC. The full variable domain, with the rest looked up from reference TRBV11-2 and TRBJ2-6, is EAGVAQSPRYKIIEKRQSVAFWCNPISGHATLYWYQQILGQGPKLLIQFQNNGVVDDSQLPKDRFSAERLKGVDSTLKIQPAKLEDSAVYLCASSLAGASGANVLTFGAGSRLTVL.

This chain connects TRBV2 to TRBJ2-7; TRBD1 matches at 10 bases. This CDR3 comprises 15 residues. The germline gives CDR1 SNHLY, CDR2 FYNNEI. Trimming at V came to 1 base and at J to 1 base, leaving 1 base not matched to a gene. CDR3 in amino acids: CASSEGTGGSYEQYF. The CDR3 coding sequence is TGTGCCAGCAGTGAAGGGACAGGGGGTTCCTACGAGCAGTACTTC.

This clone has only one observation. This chain links TRBV5-1 with TRBJ2-5; D is unresolved. V shed 4 bases and J shed 5 bases, with 9 bases lying between them. Germline V lookup: CDR1 SGHRS, CDR2 YFSETQ. The CDR3 has 12 amino acids. CDR3 bases: TGCGCCAGCAGCCGAATAGGGGAGACCCAGTACTTC. It codes for CASSRIGETQYF. Full variable domain (remainder filled in from reference TRBV5-1 and TRBJ2-5): KAGVTQTPRYLIKTRGQQVTLSCSPISGHRSVSWYQQTPGQGLQFLFEYFSETQRNKGNFPGRFSGRQFSNSRSEMNVSTLELGDSALYLCASSRIGETQYFGPGTRLLVL.

The J gene is TRBJ1-2, the V gene TRBV28; no definite D call. Trimming shortened V by 6 bases and J by 4 bases, and 9 bases separated the two germline ends. Per germline, CDR1 MDHEN and CDR2 SYDVKM. The CDR3 has 12 residues. CDR3 sequence reads: CASSSGSYGYTF. Here the CDR3 DNA reads TGTGCCAGCAGCTCCGGGAGCTATGGCTACACCTTC.

At least ten counts were recorded for this clone. The CDR3 DNA follows: TGTGCCAGCAGCGAGGGGGCTTTCGACTACGAGCAGTACTTC. Translated, it gives CASSEGAFDYEQYF. The chain combines TRBV7-9 with TRBJ2-7; 7 positions agree with TRBD1. The CDR3 consists of 14 residues. V was pared by 5 bases and J by 3 bases, with 7 bases of the junction left unmatched. Germline values: CDR1 SEHNR, CDR2 FQNEAQ (reference sequence).

This chain uses TRBV6-5 with TRBJ2-2; D is ambiguous. The V end was cut by 6 bases, the J end by 4 bases, with 6 bases between. The CDR3 has 12 residues. Germline CDR1 reads MNHEY; CDR2 reads SVGAGI. The CDR3 bases are TGTGCCAGCAGAGAGCTCACCGGGGAGCTGTTTTTT. It translates to CASRELTGELFF.

The rearrangement links TRBV28 to TRBJ2-3; D gene ambiguous. V was trimmed by 5 bases and J by 0 bases, leaving 9 bases between them. The germline CDR1 and CDR2 sequences are MDHEN and SYDVKM. The CDR3 runs to 14 residues. In DNA form, the CDR3 reads TGTGCCAGCAGTCCGGATGGTAGCACAGATACGCAGTATTTT. Its translation is CASSPDGSTDTQYF.

The chain has TRBV14 and TRBJ1-2; TRBD1 agrees at 9 bases. CDR3 length: 15 residues. The V segment lost 4 bases and the J segment 4 bases; nucleotides outside the gene matches: 7. Germline V gives CDR1 SGHDN, CDR2 FVKESK. The CDR3 loop is CASSPQGAQAYGYTF. The CDR3 bases are TGTGCCAGCAGCCCACAGGGGGCGCAGGCCTATGGCTACACCTTC.

This chain uses TRBV6-6 with TRBJ2-7, with 8 bases that match TRBD1. Per germline, CDR1 MNHNY and CDR2 SVGAGI (reference sequence). The CDR3 covers 12 residues. Trimming removed 7 bases from V and 3 bases from J; junction bases left unmatched: 2. The CDR3 region is CASKDRGYEQYV. Here the CDR3 DNA reads TGTGCCAGCAAAGACAGGGGCTACGAGCAGTACGTC.

The chain couples TRBV6-5 to TRBJ2-7, with 14 bases matching TRBD2. Per the germline V gene, CDR1 is MNHEY and CDR2 is SVGAGI. The CDR3 loop spans 16 amino acids. V lost 0 bases to trimming and J lost 2 bases; unmatched junction nucleotides: 0. The CDR3, as DNA: TGTGCCAGCAGTTACTCGACTAGCGGGAGGGCCTACGAGCAGTACTTC. It is translated as CASSYSTSGRAYEQYF.